The T cell receptor (beta chain) under discussion was sequenced for a study of blood T cell repertoires in COVID-19. Study details: Samples came from the United States, Italy and Spain, spanning acute and convalescent COVID-19. PBMCs, B-cell-depleted T cells, or T cells provided the cDNA or gDNA that made up the material.

Per the original data handling: Cell counts per sample came from amplifying reference gene primers. Method: immunoSEQ multiplex PCR; TCRdb's copy keeps in-frame clones and lacks some. V and J calls and clone size come straight from that table; D and trimming were deduced from the DNA. The sample has approximately 270,000 clones; roughly 84% are singletons. Per the germline V gene, CDR1 is SGHNT and CDR2 is YYREEE (reference sequence). V lost 0 bases to trimming and J lost 6 bases; unmatched junction nucleotides: 12. CDR3 length: 17 amino acids. V and J are TRBV5-4 and TRBJ1-3; 7 bases are shared with TRBD1. This TCR derives from a person in their 70s with COVID-19, enrolled during active disease. Sequenced: peripheral blood. CDR3 in DNA: TGTGCCAGCAGCTTGGGGATGGGCAGACAGGGACCAAACACCATATATTTT. It specifies CASSLGMGRQGPNTIYF.